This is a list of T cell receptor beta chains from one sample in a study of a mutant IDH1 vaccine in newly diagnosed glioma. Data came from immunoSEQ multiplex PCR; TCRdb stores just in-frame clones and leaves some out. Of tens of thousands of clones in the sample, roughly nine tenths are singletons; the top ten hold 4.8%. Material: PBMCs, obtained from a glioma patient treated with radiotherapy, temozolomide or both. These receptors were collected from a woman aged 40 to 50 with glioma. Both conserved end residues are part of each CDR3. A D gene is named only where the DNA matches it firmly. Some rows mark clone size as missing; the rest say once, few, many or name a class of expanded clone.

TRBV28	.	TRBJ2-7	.	TGTGCCAGCATGGGCGGGGTCCGGCAGTACTTC	CASMGGVRQYF
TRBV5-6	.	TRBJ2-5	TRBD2	TGTGCCAGCAGCTTGGCTGCGGGGGGGCGAGAGACCCAGTACTTC	CASSLAAGGRETQYF
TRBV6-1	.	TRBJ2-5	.	TGTGCCAGCTTGACCTTCCAAGAGACCCAGTACTTC	CASLTFQETQYF
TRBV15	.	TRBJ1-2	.	TGTGCCACCAGCAGAGAATCGGGGGCTCTGTATGGCTACACCTTC	CATSRESGALYGYTF
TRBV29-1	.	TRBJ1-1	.	TGCAGCGTTGCTTTTCCGAACACTGAAGCTTTCTTT	CSVAFPNTEAFF
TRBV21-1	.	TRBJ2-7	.	TGTGCCAGCACCGACCCCAGGGGGAGTTGCGGCCTCCATTCCTACGAGCAGTACTTC	CASTDPRGSCGLHSYEQYF
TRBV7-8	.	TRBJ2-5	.	TGTGCCAGCAGCTCGCGGGACGGCCAAGAGACCCAGTACTTC	CASSSRDGQETQYF
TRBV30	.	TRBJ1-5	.	TGTGCCTGGAGTGTTTTAAATAGCAATCAGCCCCAGCATTTT	CAWSVLNSNQPQHF
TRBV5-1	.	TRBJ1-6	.	TGCGCCAGCAGCTTGGGGTCACTTCTGTATTCACCCCTCCACTTT	CASSLGSLLYSPLHF
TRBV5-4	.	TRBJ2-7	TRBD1	TGTGCCAGCAGCCCAGCCGGGACAGGGGGCGTCGAGCAGTACTTC	CASSPAGTGGVEQYF
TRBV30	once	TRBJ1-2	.	TGTGCCTGGAGTAGGCTCGGGGTTACGGCTCACACCTTC	CAWSRLGVTAHTF
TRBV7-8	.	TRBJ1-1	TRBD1	TGTGCCAGCAGCAGATCAGGGGGCCCGAACACTGAAGCTTTCTTT	CASSRSGGPNTEAFF
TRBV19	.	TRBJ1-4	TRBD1	TGTGCCAGTAGTATTGGGACAGGGCCTGAAAAACTGTTTTTT	CASSIGTGPEKLFF
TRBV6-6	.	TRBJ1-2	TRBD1	TGTGCCAGCAGCCGGACAGGGGGTGAGAATGGCTACACCTTC	CASSRTGGENGYTF
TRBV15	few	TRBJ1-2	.	TGTGCCACCAGCAGAGATCGGTTAGGACAGATCTATGGCTACACCTTC	CATSRDRLGQIYGYTF
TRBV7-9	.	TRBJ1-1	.	TGTGCCAGCAGACAATACACAGTGAACACTGAAGCTTTCTTT	CASRQYTVNTEAFF
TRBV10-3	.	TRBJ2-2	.	TGTGCCATCAGTGTAGAAGGCGCGCCCACCGGGGAGCTGTTTTTT	CAISVEGAPTGELFF
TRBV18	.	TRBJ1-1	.	TGTGCCAGCTCACCCTCATCTGGAGCTTTCTTT	CASSPSSGAFF
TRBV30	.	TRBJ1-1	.	TGTGCCTGGAACCAGGGGACCGAGAACACTGAAGCTTTCTTT	CAWNQGTENTEAFF
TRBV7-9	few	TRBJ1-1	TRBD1	TGTGCCAGCAGCCGACAGGGGGCGCGAGCTTTCTTT	CASSRQGARAFF
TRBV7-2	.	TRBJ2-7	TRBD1	TGTGCCAGCAGCTCATCAGGGGGTTGGGAGCAGTACTTC	CASSSSGGWEQYF
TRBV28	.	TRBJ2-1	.	TGTGCCAGCAGTTCCCTCTTCGGAATCGACAATGAGCAGTTCTTC	CASSSLFGIDNEQFF
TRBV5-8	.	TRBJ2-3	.	TGTGCCAGCAGCCCTAGACAGGGCACAGATACGCAGTATTTT	CASSPRQGTDTQYF
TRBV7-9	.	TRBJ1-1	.	TGTGCCAGCAGCTCCCAGCAGGGGAACACTGAAGCTTTCTTT	CASSSQQGNTEAFF
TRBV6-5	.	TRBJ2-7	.	TGTGCCAGCAGTTACGGGTGGCGGAGCGTGACCTACGAGCAGTACTTC	CASSYGWRSVTYEQYF
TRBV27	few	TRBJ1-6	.	TGTGCCAGCAGTTCTCGTCTCGGGGGTAGTTCCTATAATTCACCCCTCCACTTT	CASSSRLGGSSYNSPLHF
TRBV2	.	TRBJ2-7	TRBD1	TGTGCCAGCAATGTGGACAGGGCCTACGAGCAGTACTTC	CASNVDRAYEQYF
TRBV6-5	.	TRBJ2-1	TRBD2	TGTGCCAGCAGTTCAGGACTAGTCGAGTTCTTC	CASSSGLVEFF
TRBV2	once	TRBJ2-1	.	TGTGCCAGCAGTGGGGGGATGGGGCGGGGCTACAATGAGCAGTTCTTC	CASSGGMGRGYNEQFF
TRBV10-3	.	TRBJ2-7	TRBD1	TGTGCCATCAGAACAGGGGTAGGCTACGAGCAGTACTTC	CAIRTGVGYEQYF
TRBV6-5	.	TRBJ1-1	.	TGTGCCAGCCGCGCTGGATACACTGAAGCTTTCTTT	CASRAGYTEAFF
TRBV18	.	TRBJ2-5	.	TGTGCCAGCTCACCGGCGGAGACCCAGTACTTC	CASSPAETQYF
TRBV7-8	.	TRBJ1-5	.	TGTGCCAGCAGCTTAGATTTTCGGGGGAATCAGCCCCAGCATTTT	CASSLDFRGNQPQHF
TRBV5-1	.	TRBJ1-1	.	TGCGCCAGCAGCATTGGACAGAACACTGAAGCTTTCTTT	CASSIGQNTEAFF
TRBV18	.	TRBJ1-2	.	TGTGCCAGCTCACCACCTAAGGTGTATGGGAGGGAAGCGGAGGGCTACACCTTC	CASSPPKVYGREAEGYTF
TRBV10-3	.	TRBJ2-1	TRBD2	TGTGCCACCCTAGCGGGAGATGAGCAGTTCTTC	CATLAGDEQFF
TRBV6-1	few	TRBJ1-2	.	TGTGCCAGCAGTGAAGGGTTGGGCTTCGACTATGGCTACACCTTC	CASSEGLGFDYGYTF